This note documents a single T cell receptor beta chain sequence. This receptor's antigen is unknown. The record has no base qualities; no much larger clone is one base away. The data derive from a study of T-cell memory formation after mild COVID-19 (dated by TCRdb to 2020 to 2023). Turning to the overall study: TCR sequence clusters from the two donors were largely donor specific. Longitudinal TCRalpha and TCRbeta repertoire sequencing tracked T-cell clones expanding and contracting after mild COVID-19 in a couple of donors. Two young, previously healthy adult volunteers, one female and one male, were included in the cohort.

Sequencing was performed on an Illumina NovaSeq 6000. cDNA libraries for TCRalpha and TCRbeta were prepared by 5'RACE using constant-segment primers, with sample barcodes and unique molecular identifiers added. RNA was extracted from every sample with Trizol reagent. Libraries were amplified in two PCR steps, with a second sample barcode and Illumina TruSeq adapters added in the second step. The libraries were sequenced on an Illumina NovaSeq using 2 x 150 bp paired-end reads. Processing in the source paper ran as follows. Reads were demultiplexed and collapsed into UMI-guided consensus sequences with migec v1.2.7. Using mixcr v2.1.11, UMI consensuses were aligned to TRA and TRB V and J templates and then assembled into clonotypes. Expanded or contracted clonotypes were those called significant by both edgeR and NoisET, with noise models trained on biological replicates. For edgeR calls, the cutoffs were a false discovery rate-adjusted p below 0.01 and a log2 fold-change threshold of 1. As an exploratory analysis of dynamics, max-normalized trajectories of the 1000 most abundant clonotypes were examined by PCA with hierarchical clustering. The CD4 or CD8 phenotype of responding clones was assigned using the separately sequenced CD4+ and CD8+ repertoires. In-frame beta chains were kept once TCRdb had trimmed the public reads at Q25 with fastp and called clones with MiXCR. CDR3 protein duplicates are merged, each entry listing the most common genes and DNA. TCRdb, rather than the study authors, made the V and J calls. The table for this sample lists 400,000 to 500,000 distinct CDR3 sequences; roughly 20% of them were counted only once. The ten largest account for around 9.2% of the sample.

CDR1 and CDR2 are read off the germline V gene as SGDLS and YYNGEE. V drops 6 bases and J drops 5 bases, leaving 20 bases in between. Reading from cysteine to phenylalanine, the CDR3 counts 15 amino acids. The sequence is cut down to CDR3 DNA, 45 bases in frame from base 1. PBMCs were isolated by Ficoll-Paque density gradient centrifugation. The paper's findings and limits, for the study overall: Only a couple of mild cases were covered in the study, and larger cohorts including severe cases with pre-infection samples were considered necessary. Clones contracting from day 15 to 85 had balanced CD4/CD8 phenotypes, while a second wave expanding from day 15 to 37 was biased towards CD4+. Some responding clones were detected in pre-infection memory, which suggested that pre-existing cross-reactive memory T cells had joined the SARS-CoV-2 response. Contracting CD4+ clones were found mainly in CM and EM memory subsets, while CD8+ clones were enriched in EMRA. SARS-CoV-2 specificity was not confirmed for the second-wave clones peaking on day 37.

Sequenced input: PBMCs or a T cell subset sorted from them (not recorded which). Recombination joined TRBV9 with TRBJ1-1; TRBD1 could be the D gene, as 5 bases match. This receptor was taken from an adult woman who had mild COVID-19 (a few samples of this study predate the infection). The sample titles of this study are shuffled in the database, so cell type and time point are left out; the donor was told from shared clones. The DNA sequence is as follows: TGTGCCAGCACGCGGGACCGGGGAGGGAATACTGAAGCTTTCTTT. Translated, it gives CASTRDRGGNTEAFF.